This TCR beta chain was observed in a study of blood T cell repertoires in COVID-19. Across the whole study: Italy, Spain and the United States were the sources of the convalescent and acute COVID-19 samples. From T cells, B-cell-depleted T cells, or PBMCs came the material, which was cDNA or gDNA.

Per germline, CDR1 LNHDA and CDR2 SQIVND (reference sequence). Losses at the gene ends were 3 bases for V and 9 bases for J; bases not matched to a gene: 4. CDR3 length: 13 residues. Original methodology: Cell counts per sample came from amplifying reference gene primers. TCRdb's copy holds only in-frame clones and misses some; the assay was immunoSEQ multiplex PCR. V and J calls plus clone size are reproduced from that table; the DNA served to infer D and trimming. The repertoire consists of about 100,000 clones, with 75% to 95% occurring once and the leading ten covering roughly 1.2%. The sequenced sample was peripheral blood. The sequence was obtained from a woman in her thirties with acute or convalescent COVID-19. The chain recombines TRBV19 with TRBJ2-5, with 10 bases aligning to TRBD2. CDR3 nucleotides: TGTGCCAGTAGTATCGCAAGCGGGAGGGCCCAGTACTTC. Residues: CASSIASGRAQYF.